One and the same sample provided the 20 T cell receptor beta chains below, sequenced in a study of human T cells and chemical hapten exposure. TCRdb re-analysed the RACE reads in MiXCR, keeping a single row per CDR3 protein. The sample has 300,000 to 350,000 distinct CDR3 sequences; roughly 6.9% are singletons. Regarding time point: patch test 1, 2 weeks after DPC sensitization. The treatment denotes: therapeutic diphenylcyclopropenone sensitization with weekly scalp DPC. This sample comprised whole blood, obtained in connection with sensitization to the hapten diphenylcyclopropenone (DPC). The receptors were gathered from a woman aged 18-29 years with alopecia areata. Some clones in this sample may be carry-over from other donors' samples.

The rearrangement joins TRBV20-1 to TRBJ2-7, with 7 bases fitting TRBD1. CDR3 length equals 14 residues. Germline V lookup: CDR1 DFQATT, CDR2 SNEGSKA (reference sequence). Trimming took 4 bases from V and 1 from J; bases not matched to a gene: 7. CDR3 in amino acids: CSATGTELSYEQYF. In DNA form, the CDR3 reads TGCAGTGCTACCGGGACAGAGTTATCCTACGAGCAGTACTTC.

This clonotype turned up a few times. The V gene is TRBV6-1, the J gene TRBJ2-7; D gene unclear. This CDR3 comprises 13 residues. Germline V CDR1 and CDR2: MNHNS, SASEGT. Between the trimmed V and J ends, which lost 2 bases and 3 bases, there was a span of 8 bases. CDR3 in amino acids: CASSENGDYEQYF. CDR3 nucleotide sequence: TGTGCCAGCAGTGAAAATGGGGACTACGAGCAGTACTTC.

This clonotype was recorded a few times. The chain uses TRBV4-1 and TRBJ1-2, with unresolved D. Germline V gene sequence: CDR1 MGHRA, CDR2 YSYEKL. V was trimmed by 1 base and J by 2 bases, leaving 20 bases between them. The CDR3 spans 18 residues. The CDR3 sequence is CASSQAQGRSFSNYGYTF. The CDR3, as DNA: TGCGCCAGCAGCCAAGCCCAAGGGAGATCTTTTTCAAACTATGGCTACACCTTC.

This clonotype was counted at least ten times. The chain uses TRBV10-3 and TRBJ2-7; TRBD1 matches 8 bases. CDR1 is ENHRY, CDR2 SYGVKD, per germline. This CDR3 spans 14 amino acids. The ends lost 6 bases at V and 3 bases at J; junction bases unmatched: 7. CDR3 region: CAISPGQAIYEQYF. CDR3 DNA: TGTGCCATCAGCCCGGGACAGGCCATCTACGAGCAGTACTTC.

This chain connects TRBV12-3 or TRBV12-4 to TRBJ1-5, with D possibly being TRBD1 (6 bases). V lost 4 bases and J 6 bases, leaving 10 bases between the germline ends. This CDR3 spans 13 amino acids. For the CDR3, the DNA is TGTGCCAGCAGTTACAGGGAGGGTCAGCCCCAGCATTTT. Its translation is CASSYREGQPQHF.

The chain combines TRBV10-3 with TRBJ2-1, with 10 bases lining up with TRBD1. J lost 5 bases, V lost 10 bases, and 2 bases had no gene match. This CDR3 spans 12 amino acids. Germline V CDR1 and CDR2: ENHRY, SYGVKD. The CDR3 DNA sequence: TGTGCCACCGGGACAGGGGACAATGAGCAGTTCTTC. Translated: CATGTGDNEQFF.

Here the CDR3 reads CASPRTVDGYEQYF. In DNA, the CDR3 is TGTGCCAGCCCAAGGACAGTCGACGGTTACGAGCAGTACTTC. The chain carries TRBV6-1 and TRBJ2-7, with D perhaps matching TRBD1 (6 bases). Germline CDR1 reads MNHNS; CDR2 reads SASEGT. The CDR3 has 14 amino acids. V was clipped by 8 bases and J by 4 bases, with 18 bases between them.

The J gene is TRBJ2-7, the V gene TRBV7-6; TRBD2 agrees at 8 bases. Germline CDR1 and CDR2: SGHVS and FNYEAQ. The CDR3 runs 15 residues. V was pared by 5 bases and J by 3 bases, with 9 bases of the junction left unmatched. The CDR3 bases are TGTGCCAGCAGCACCAGCGGGGGCGGGGACTACGAGCAGTACTTC. Amino acid sequence: CASSTSGGGDYEQYF.

The V call is TRBV5-1, the J call TRBJ2-5; 8 bases align to TRBD2. Looked up from germline, CDR1 is SGHRS and CDR2 is YFSETQ. The CDR3 length is 15 residues. With 0 bases clipped from V and 1 base from J, the junction kept 2 bases outside the gene matches. CDR3 protein: CASSLVAGRQETQYF. The CDR3 coding sequence is TGCGCCAGCAGCTTGGTAGCGGGGCGCCAAGAGACCCAGTACTTC.

The V gene is TRBV25-1, the J gene TRBJ1-1; D is undetermined. The V end lost 5 bases, the J end lost 1 base, and 8 bases lay between the germline ends. Germline loops: CDR1 MGHDK, CDR2 SYGVNS. The CDR3 consists of 13 residues. The CDR3 loop reads CASSRSANTEAFF. The CDR3 nucleotides are TGTGCCAGCAGTAGGTCAGCGAACACTGAAGCTTTCTTT.

V gene TRBV12-3 or TRBV12-4 combines with J gene TRBJ1-5; 7 bases match TRBD1. V was clipped by 5 bases and J by 5 bases; unmatched bases: 6. The CDR3 totals 14 residues. The CDR3 is CASSVGTAYQPQHF. In DNA, the CDR3 is TGTGCCAGCAGTGTAGGGACAGCGTATCAGCCCCAGCATTTT.

The sample holds many counts of this clonotype. The V gene is TRBV6-4, the J gene TRBJ2-3; 12 bases align to TRBD2. The CDR3 totals 15 residues. Germline V CDR1 and CDR2: MRHNA, SNTAGT. After removal of 4 bases from V and 1 base from J, the junction contained 0 bases not matched to a gene. CDR3 bases: TGTGCCAGCAGTGGGACTAGCGGGGGCACAGATACGCAGTATTTT. It specifies CASSGTSGGTDTQYF.

The CDR3 DNA sequence: TGTGCCAGCAGCTTAGTAGTTACGGGGCAAGACACTGAAGCTTTCTTT. This codes for CASSLVVTGQDTEAFF. The rearrangement joins TRBV7-9 to TRBJ1-1; D is perhaps TRBD1 (5 bases). Germline loops: CDR1 SEHNR, CDR2 FQNEAQ (reference sequence). This CDR3 is built from 16 residues. V was clipped by 1 base and J by 3 bases, with 15 bases between them. Combining the CDR3 with reference TRBV7-9 and TRBJ1-1 gives the whole variable domain DTGVSQNPRHKITKRGQNVTFRCDPISEHNRLYWYRQTLGQGPEFLTYFQNEAQLEKSRLLSDRFSAERPKGSFSTLEIQRTEQGDSAMYLCASSLVVTGQDTEAFFGQGTRLTVV.

This clonotype was found many times. The CDR3: CASSAMGLGGAGQFF. CDR3 DNA sequence: TGTGCCAGCAGCGCGATGGGACTTGGCGGGGCTGGGCAGTTCTTC. The chain combines TRBV9 with TRBJ2-1; D perhaps matches TRBD2 (6 bases). CDR1 and CDR2 from the germline V gene are SGDLS and YYNGEE. With 3 bases removed from V and 12 bases from J, the gap between germline ends came to 22 bases. The CDR3 covers 15 residues.

In its sample, this clonotype was seen a few times. The genes are TRBV18 and TRBJ2-5, with TRBD2 as a possible D gene (6 bases). The CDR3 is 15 residues long. Germline values: CDR1 KGHSH, CDR2 LQKENI. The germline V and J ends were trimmed by 2 bases and 2 bases, with 12 bases remaining between them. The CDR3 region has the DNA TGTGCCAGCTCACCAGGAAGACGGGAGCAAGAGACCCAGTACTTC. Translation gives CASSPGRREQETQYF.

The chain carries TRBV6-2 or TRBV6-3 and TRBJ2-7, with 8 bases identical to TRBD1. This CDR3 is built from 17 residues. J was trimmed by 2 bases and V by 4 bases; bases with no gene match: 13. Germline V lookup: CDR1 MNHEY, CDR2 SVGEGT. CDR3 bases: TGTGCCAGCAGTTCCCGTGGGATCGGACAGGGTACCTACGAGCAGTACTTC. Encoded protein: CASSSRGIGQGTYEQYF.

This clonotype occurred many times. The chain uses TRBV12-3 or TRBV12-4 and TRBJ2-1; 7 positions agree with TRBD1. J gave up 2 bases and V 5 bases, and 3 bases lay outside the gene matches. The length of the CDR3 is 14 residues. In nucleotides, the CDR3 is TGTGCCAGCAGTGCGGACAGGACCTACAATGAGCAGTTCTTC. Its translation is CASSADRTYNEQFF.

In this sample, this clonotype turned up a few times. The chain employs TRBV6-5 and TRBJ1-6; D is perhaps TRBD1 (5 bases). V gave up 2 bases and J gave up 8 bases, with 22 bases separating them. The CDR3 totals 18 residues. Germline V gives CDR1 MNHEY, CDR2 SVGAGI. CDR3 sequence reads: CASSYGHPGTLGDSPLHF. Here the CDR3 DNA reads TGTGCCAGCAGTTACGGCCATCCCGGGACCCTGGGGGATTCACCCCTCCACTTT.

There are a few counts of this clonotype. The chain uses TRBV5-4 and TRBJ2-3, with no clear D. The CDR3 spans 11 residues. The germline gives CDR1 SGHNT, CDR2 YYREEE (reference sequence). Trimming left V 2 bases short and J 8 bases short, with 6 bases between. CDR3 sequence reads: CASSFGRTQYF. The CDR3 coding sequence is TGTGCCAGCAGCTTTGGGCGTACGCAGTATTTT.

The J gene is TRBJ1-5, the V gene TRBV6-1; no clear D gene. CDR3 size: 13 residues. Germline V gene lookup returns CDR1 MNHNS and CDR2 SASEGT. V lost 7 bases, J lost 1 base, and 8 bases lay in between. The CDR3 bases are TGTGCCAGCAAAGGTGGGAGCAATCAGCCCCAGCATTTT. Translation: CASKGGSNQPQHF.